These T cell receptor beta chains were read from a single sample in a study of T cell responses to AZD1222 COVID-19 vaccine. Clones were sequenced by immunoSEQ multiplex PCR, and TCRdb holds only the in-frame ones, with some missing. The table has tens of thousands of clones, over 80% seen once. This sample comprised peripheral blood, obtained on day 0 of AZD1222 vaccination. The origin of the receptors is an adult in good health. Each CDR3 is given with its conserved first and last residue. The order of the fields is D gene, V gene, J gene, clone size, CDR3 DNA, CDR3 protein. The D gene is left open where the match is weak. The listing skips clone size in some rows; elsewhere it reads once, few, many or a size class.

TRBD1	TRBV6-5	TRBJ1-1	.	TGTGCCAGCAGACCTGGACAGGGTGGTTCTGAAGCTTTCTTT	CASRPGQGGSEAFF
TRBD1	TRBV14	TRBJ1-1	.	TGTGCCAGCAGCCGGACAGGGTTCCCTGAAGCTTTCTTT	CASSRTGFPEAFF
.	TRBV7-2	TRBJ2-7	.	TGTGCCAGCAGCTTAGCTGGGGCCACTCCCTACGAGCAGTACTTC	CASSLAGATPYEQYF
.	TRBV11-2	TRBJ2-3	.	TGTGCCAGCGGCGTGGGGGGAGATACGCAGTATTTT	CASGVGGDTQYF
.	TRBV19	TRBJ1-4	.	TGTGCCAGTAGTATCGGGCAATCTAATGAAAAACTGTTTTTT	CASSIGQSNEKLFF
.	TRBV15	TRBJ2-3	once	TGTGCCACCAGCAGAGTAGGCGGGGGCACAGATACGCAGTATTTT	CATSRVGGGTDTQYF
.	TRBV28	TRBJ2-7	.	TGTGCCAGCACCTCGGGGGCTAGCTCCTACGAGCAGTACTTC	CASTSGASSYEQYF
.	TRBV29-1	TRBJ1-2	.	TGCAGCGTCTCAATAGGGGTGGGTAACTATGGCTACACCTTC	CSVSIGVGNYGYTF
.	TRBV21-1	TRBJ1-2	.	TGTGCCAGCAGCGGAATAAACAGGGATATTGACTATGGCTACACCTTC	CASSGINRDIDYGYTF
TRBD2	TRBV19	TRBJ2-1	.	TGTGCCAGTAGTATTCTTCCGACTAGCGGGGGCCGTTACAATGAGCAGTTCTTC	CASSILPTSGGRYNEQFF
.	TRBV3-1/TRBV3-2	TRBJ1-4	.	TGTGCCAGCAGCCAAAGGGGCCGGGAAAAACTGTTTTTT	CASSQRGREKLFF
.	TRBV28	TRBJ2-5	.	TGTGCCAGCAGTTTAAGTTCGCTCCGGGAGACCCAGTACTTC	CASSLSSLRETQYF
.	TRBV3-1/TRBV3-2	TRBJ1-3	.	TGTGCCAGCAGCCAAGATGGGGGGCAAGGAAACACCATATATTTT	CASSQDGGQGNTIYF
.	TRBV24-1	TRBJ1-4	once	TGTGCCACCAGTGACCCTACAGGCCCGGTAGAAAAACTGTTTTTT	CATSDPTGPVEKLFF
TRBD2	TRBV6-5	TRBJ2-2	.	TGTGCCAGCAGTTACGTGTTTCCGGGGGGCACCGGGGAGCTGTTTTTT	CASSYVFPGGTGELFF
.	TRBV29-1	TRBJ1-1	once	TGCAGCGTTGGACAGTCCTACGACGCTTTCTTT	CSVGQSYDAFF
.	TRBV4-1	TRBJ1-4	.	TGCGCCAGCAGCCAAGGGGGACCGCTGGGGAGGTACAGGGCTAATGAAAAACTGTTTTTT	CASSQGGPLGRYRANEKLFF
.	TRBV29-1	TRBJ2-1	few	TGCAGCGCCGTTAGGGGAAATGAGCAGTTCTTC	CSAVRGNEQFF
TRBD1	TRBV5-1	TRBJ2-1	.	TGCGCCAGCAGCTTACGGACAGGGTTTGATGAGCAGTTCTTC	CASSLRTGFDEQFF
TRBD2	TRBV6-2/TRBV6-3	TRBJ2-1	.	TGTGCCAGCAGTGGACTAGTCGATGAGCAGTTCTTC	CASSGLVDEQFF
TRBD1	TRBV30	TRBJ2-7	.	TGTGCCTGGAGTAGTACAGGGGTATTCTACGAGCAGTACTTC	CAWSSTGVFYEQYF
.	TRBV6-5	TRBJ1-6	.	TGTGCCAGCAGCGATGTCTACTCCTATAATTCACCCCTCCACTTT	CASSDVYSYNSPLHF
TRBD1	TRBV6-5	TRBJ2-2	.	TGTGCCAGCAGTTACACAAGACAGGGGGCCGGGGAGCTGTTTTTT	CASSYTRQGAGELFF
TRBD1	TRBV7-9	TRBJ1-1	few	TGTGCCAGCAGCCCACTGACAGGGAAGGGCACTGAAGCTTTCTTT	CASSPLTGKGTEAFF